The rows below give T cell receptor beta chains drawn from one sample of a study of cytomegalovirus exposure and HLA in healthy donors. The method was immunoSEQ multiplex PCR; TCRdb's version includes in-frame clones alone and lacks a portion of them. The sample has around 110,000 clones, about 59% seen once. The sample comprised PBMCs. Receptor source: a woman aged 40 to 49 in good health and CMV-seropositive. CDR3s include the opening cysteine and the closing phenylalanine or tryptophan. Each record gives: V gene, CDR3 length, clone size, D gene, J gene, CDR3 protein, CDR3 DNA. A D gene is named only where the DNA matches it firmly. Some rows have no size entry. The others give once, few or many, or a class for an expanded clone.

TRBV6-5	15	NA	TRBD2	TRBJ2-7	CASSSPGLAIYGQYF	TGTGCCAGCAGTTCACCGGGACTAGCCATTTACGGGCAGTACTTC
TRBV7-9	16	NA	NA	TRBJ2-7	CASSRSGGGSKNEQYF	TGTGCCAGCAGCCGAAGTGGGGGCGGGAGTAAAAACGAGCAGTACTTC
TRBV27	15	NA	NA	TRBJ2-7	CASSLSGGSSYEQYF	TGTGCCAGCAGTTTATCGGGCGGGTCTTCCTACGAGCAGTACTTC
TRBV7-3	13	NA	TRBD1	TRBJ2-7	CASSPGGAYEQYF	TGTGCCAGCAGCCCAGGGGGTGCCTACGAGCAGTACTTC
TRBV27	14	NA	NA	TRBJ2-7	CASSFSVSSYEQYF	TGTGCCAGCAGTTTTAGCGTGAGCTCCTACGAGCAGTACTTC
TRBV4-2	15	NA	NA	TRBJ2-7	CASSQGGLAFYEQYF	TGTGCCAGCAGCCAAGGTGGTCTAGCCTTCTACGAGCAGTACTTC
TRBV7-9	14	NA	NA	TRBJ1-5	CASSLPGANQPQHF	TGTGCCAGCAGCTTACCAGGTGCGAATCAGCCCCAGCATTTT
TRBV29-1	14	NA	NA	TRBJ2-3	CSVGTVLTTDTQYF	TGCAGCGTTGGGACAGTTTTGACCACAGATACGCAGTATTTT
TRBV4-2	17	NA	NA	TRBJ2-5	CASTTASGGGGQETQYF	TGTGCCAGCACGACCGCTAGCGGAGGAGGGGGTCAAGAGACCCAGTACTTC
TRBV6-5	13	NA	NA	TRBJ1-1	CASSPGSYTEAFF	TGTGCCAGCAGCCCCGGGAGTTACACTGAAGCTTTCTTT
TRBV12-5	11	NA	NA	TRBJ1-1	CASGLSQEAFF	TGTGCTAGTGGTTTGTCCCAAGAAGCTTTCTTT
TRBV4-3	16	NA	TRBD2	TRBJ2-5	CASSQESGGRAETQYF	TGCGCCAGCAGCCAAGAGTCCGGGGGGAGGGCGGAGACCCAGTACTTC
TRBV29-1	17	few	TRBD1	TRBJ1-1	CSVEDPFGGQGGTEAFF	TGCAGCGTTGAAGATCCCTTTGGAGGACAGGGGGGCACTGAAGCTTTCTTT
TRBV6-1	15	NA	NA	TRBJ1-4	CASSETTALNEKLFF	TGTGCCAGCAGTGAAACGACAGCCCTTAATGAAAAACTGTTTTTT
TRBV27	14	NA	NA	TRBJ2-7	CASGRGGNAYEQYF	TGTGCCAGCGGCCGAGGGGGTAACGCCTACGAGCAGTACTTC
TRBV29-1	13	NA	TRBD1	TRBJ1-1	CSGPRRQGTEAFF	TGCAGCGGCCCCCGCCGACAGGGGACTGAAGCTTTCTTT
TRBV19	21	NA	TRBD2	TRBJ2-6	CASSTRTSGSTGRTGANVLTF	TGTGCCAGTAGTACGCGGACTAGCGGGAGTACAGGGAGAACAGGGGCCAACGTCCTGACTTTC
TRBV4-1	18	NA	TRBD1	TRBJ1-3	CASSQVGLPRDRRNTIYF	TGCGCCAGCAGCCAAGTCGGTTTACCGAGGGACAGGCGTAACACCATATATTTT
TRBV4-3	16	NA	TRBD2	TRBJ2-1	CASSQDGTSGYNEQFF	TGCGCCAGCAGCCAAGATGGGACTAGCGGGTACAATGAGCAGTTCTTC
TRBV4-2	16	many	TRBD2	TRBJ2-2	CASSRTSGSDTGELFF	TGTGCCAGCAGCCGGACTAGCGGGAGTGACACCGGGGAGCTGTTTTTT
TRBV4-1	16	NA	TRBD2	TRBJ2-1	CASSQVLAGGSSEQFF	TGCGCCAGCAGCCAAGTACTCGCGGGAGGATCCAGTGAGCAGTTCTTC